The 27 T cell receptor beta chains listed next were all sequenced from one sample in a study of blood T cell repertoires in COVID-19. Generated by immunoSEQ multiplex PCR, the TCRdb table keeps only in-frame clones and is missing some. The profile shows approximately 180,000 clones, 80% to 85% of them singletons. What was sequenced was peripheral blood. Every receptor here comes from a woman aged 40-49 years with COVID-19, enrolled during active disease.

The CDR3 DNA reads TGTGCCAGCAGCGTAAGGGCTAGCGGGGGCACAGATACGCAGTATTTT. This encodes CASSVRASGGTDTQYF. The chain links TRBV9 to TRBJ2-3; 9 bases agree with TRBD2. Germline loops: CDR1 SGDLS, CDR2 YYNGEE. This CDR3 comprises 16 residues. V lost 1 base, J lost 1 base, and 4 bases stayed unmatched.

The chain is built from TRBV28 and TRBJ1-2; D is uncertain. This CDR3 spans 14 amino acids. Germline values: CDR1 MDHEN, CDR2 SYDVKM. Trimming stripped 5 bases from V and 4 bases from J, with 14 bases between. The CDR3 nucleotides read TGTGCCAGCAGTCTCGGAGCCTCCGGCTATGGCTACACCTTC. Translated, it gives CASSLGASGYGYTF.

The rearrangement uses TRBV15 and TRBJ1-1, with 7 bases aligning to TRBD1. The germline V gene encodes CDR1 LNHNV and CDR2 YYDKDF (reference sequence). This CDR3 has 15 amino acids. V lost 5 bases, J lost 6 bases, and 12 bases stayed unmatched. This CDR3 is CATSGGGGGQAEAFF. The CDR3 coding sequence is TGTGCCACCAGCGGAGGGGGCGGGGGGCAGGCTGAAGCTTTCTTT.

The rearrangement links TRBV6-5 to TRBJ2-7; 9 nucleotides match TRBD1. J was trimmed by 4 bases and V by 6 bases; bases with no gene match: 7. Germline V gives CDR1 MNHEY, CDR2 SVGAGI. The CDR3 consists of 14 residues. The CDR3 DNA sequence: TGTGCCAGCAGCTCCGGGACAGGGTGGTACGAGCAGTACTTC. Residues: CASSSGTGWYEQYF.

The genes are TRBV7-9 and TRBJ2-3, with D possibly TRBD2 on 6 matching bases. CDR3 length: 16 amino acids. Trimming took 5 bases from V and 2 from J, leaving 17 bases between them. Germline loops: CDR1 SEHNR, CDR2 FQNEAQ (reference sequence). The CDR3 here is CASSPGGGRLTDTQYF. Written as DNA, the CDR3 is TGTGCCAGCAGCCCAGGTGGAGGGCGCCTCACAGATACGCAGTATTTT.

The chain uses TRBV6-5 and TRBJ1-4, with D perhaps matching TRBD1 (5 bases). With 7 bases removed from V and 7 bases from J, the gap between germline ends came to 19 bases. Germline V gene lookup returns CDR1 MNHEY and CDR2 SVGAGI. This CDR3 contains 15 residues. CDR3 protein: CASTWGLAGSEKLFF. Written as DNA, the CDR3 is TGTGCCAGCACCTGGGGACTAGCGGGATCTGAAAAACTGTTTTTT.

The chain has TRBV3-1 (or the pseudogene TRBV3-2) and TRBJ2-7, with 8 nucleotides matching TRBD2. Germline loops: CDR1 LGHDT, CDR2 YNNKEL (reference sequence). The CDR3 totals 16 residues. With 4 bases clipped from V and 6 bases from J, the junction kept 14 bases outside the gene matches. CDR3 loop: CASSPEPGLASAEQYF. The CDR3, as DNA: TGTGCCAGCAGCCCCGAGCCAGGACTAGCATCCGCCGAGCAGTACTTC.

This clone showed up just once. The V and J genes are TRBV24-1 and TRBJ1-2, with D perhaps matching TRBD1 (5 bases). Between the trimmed V and J ends, which lost 5 bases and 2 bases, there was a span of 11 bases. Germline V gene lookup returns CDR1 KGHDR and CDR2 SFDVKD. The CDR3 totals 14 residues. Here the CDR3 reads CATSVRQGNYGYTF. CDR3 nucleotides: TGTGCCACCAGTGTCCGTCAGGGCAACTATGGCTACACCTTC.

This sequence joins TRBV5-1 and TRBJ2-7; D ambiguous. The V and J ends lost 4 bases and 2 bases respectively, with 13 bases between them. The germline gives CDR1 SGHRS, CDR2 YFSETQ. The CDR3 covers 14 residues. CDR3 amino acids: CASSPPRPPYEQYF. The CDR3 bases are TGCGCCAGCAGCCCGCCGCGGCCCCCCTACGAGCAGTACTTC. The full variable domain, with the rest looked up from reference TRBV5-1 and TRBJ2-7, is KAGVTQTPRYLIKTRGQQVTLSCSPISGHRSVSWYQQTPGQGLQFLFEYFSETQRNKGNFPGRFSGRQFSNSRSEMNVSTLELGDSALYLCASSPPRPPYEQYFGPGTRLTVT.

This clone was counted between two and nine times. The chain is built from TRBV19 and TRBJ1-1; no definite D call. Germline V gene data show CDR1 as LNHDA and CDR2 as SQIVND (reference sequence). The CDR3 totals 15 residues. V was clipped by 3 bases and J by 3 bases, with 14 bases between them. DNA of the CDR3: TGTGCCAGTAGTATTTTGCCTCCCACGGACACTGAAGCTTTCTTT. This codes for CASSILPPTDTEAFF.

This clone was seen a few times. The rearrangement joins TRBV19 to TRBJ1-2, with D unresolved. V lost 0 bases and J lost 8, with 10 bases in between. CDR3 length: 13 amino acids. From germline, CDR1 is LNHDA and CDR2 SQIVND (reference sequence). Here the CDR3 reads CASSIDAGNGYTF. The CDR3 coding sequence is TGTGCCAGTAGTATAGATGCGGGGAACGGCTACACCTTC.

This clone has a handful of counts. The genes are TRBV11-2 and TRBJ2-5, with D tentatively TRBD1 (6 bases). The CDR3 spans 19 residues. The germline V and J ends were trimmed by 3 bases and 7 bases, with 30 bases remaining between them. Germline CDR1 is SGHAT and CDR2 is FQNNGV. CDR3 DNA: TGTGCCAGCAGCTTCTCAACCTCACTGACCGGGACACTGGCGGGGACCCAGTACTTC. Its protein is CASSFSTSLTGTLAGTQYF.

V and J are TRBV29-1 and TRBJ1-2; D might be TRBD1 (5 bases). Germline CDR1 is SQVTM and CDR2 is ANQGSEA. The length of the CDR3 is 10 residues. The V end lost 6 bases, the J end lost 8 bases, and 10 bases lay between the germline ends. The DNA for the CDR3 is TGCAGCGTACTAAAGGGGGGCTACACCTTC. Protein product: CSVLKGGYTF.

J is TRBJ2-7 and V is TRBV5-1, with a tentative D call TRBD2 (7 bases). The germline V and J ends were trimmed by 7 bases and 2 bases, with 16 bases remaining between them. CDR1 and CDR2 (germline): SGHRS, YFSETQ. The CDR3 is 14 amino acids. The CDR3 reads CASQLGGGTYEQYF. CDR3 in DNA: TGCGCCAGCCAACTAGGGGGGGGAACCTACGAGCAGTACTTC.

The chain couples TRBV7-2 to TRBJ1-5, with a tentative D call TRBD1 (5 bases). Trimming removed 3 bases from V and 5 bases from J, with 8 bases in between. The V gene's germline CDR1 is SGHTA and CDR2 FQGNSA. This CDR3 has 13 residues. CDR3 sequence: CASSFGGHQPQHF. The CDR3, as DNA: TGTGCCAGCAGCTTCGGGGGACATCAGCCCCAGCATTTT.

The gene calls are TRBV19 and TRBJ1-2, with a weak D call TRBD1 (6 bases). Germline loops: CDR1 LNHDA, CDR2 SQIVND (reference sequence). V was clipped by 3 bases and J by 4 bases, with 12 bases between them. The CDR3 extends over 14 amino acids. In DNA form, the CDR3 reads TGTGCCAGTAGTATTCTGGACAGCTCCTATGGCTACACCTTC. Amino acid sequence: CASSILDSSYGYTF.

V usage is TRBV19 and J usage is TRBJ1-1; no reliable D call. Germline assignment: CDR1 LNHDA and CDR2 SQIVND (reference sequence). Trimming stripped 1 base from V and 5 bases from J, with 17 bases between. The CDR3 is 16 residues long. CDR3 nucleotides: TGTGCCAGTAGTATAGCCCGATCGTCCGCGGATACTGAAGCTTTCTTT. This encodes CASSIARSSADTEAFF.

This clone was observed a single time. The rearrangement links TRBV19 to TRBJ2-5; TRBD2 aligns across 15 bases. The CDR3 spans 15 residues. J lost 3 bases, V lost 4 bases, and 0 bases had no gene match. CDR1 is LNHDA and CDR2 is SQIVND in the germline V gene (reference sequence). CDR3 residues: CASSRTSGREETQYF. The CDR3 bases are TGTGCCAGTAGTAGGACTAGCGGGAGGGAAGAGACCCAGTACTTC. Supplemented by reference TRBV19 and TRBJ2-5, the full variable domain reads DGGITQSPKYLFRKEGQNVTLSCEQNLNHDAMYWYRQDPGQGLRLIYYSQIVNDFQKGDIAEGYSVSREKKESFPLTVTSAQKNPTAFYLCASSRTSGREETQYFGPGTRLLVL.

V usage is TRBV4-1 and J usage is TRBJ1-1; unclear D gene. The V end lost 0 bases, the J end lost 2 bases, and 10 bases lay between the germline ends. Germline V gene data show CDR1 as MGHRA and CDR2 as YSYEKL. The CDR3 consists of 15 residues. CDR3 loop: CASSQESSFNTEAFF. In DNA form, the CDR3 reads TGCGCCAGCAGCCAAGAGTCGAGCTTTAACACTGAAGCTTTCTTT.

The gene calls are TRBV9 and TRBJ2-1; a possible D gene is TRBD2 (6 bases). V was cut by 0 bases and J by 2 bases, with 15 bases left in between. This CDR3 contains 17 residues. The germline V gene encodes CDR1 SGDLS and CDR2 YYNGEE. The CDR3 region has the DNA TGTGCCAGCAGCGTAGGGGGTAGCGGAGTTACCTACAATGAGCAGTTCTTC. Protein: CASSVGGSGVTYNEQFF.

The genes are TRBV3-1 (or the pseudogene TRBV3-2) and TRBJ2-3, with a tentative D call TRBD2 (6 bases). CDR1 is LGHDT and CDR2 is YNNKEL in the germline V gene (reference sequence). The V gene lost 4 bases and the J gene lost 0 bases, with 11 bases spanning the gap. This CDR3 region has 15 residues. As DNA, the CDR3 is TGTGCCAGCAGCCGCGGGATGGCTAGCACAGATACGCAGTATTTT. It translates to CASSRGMASTDTQYF.

This chain uses TRBV14 with TRBJ1-4; 7 bases fit TRBD1. With V trimmed by 9 bases and J by 8 bases, 9 bases remained unmatched. Germline CDR1 is SGHDN and CDR2 is FVKESK. The CDR3 consists of 13 residues. The CDR3 nucleotides are TGTGCCAGTCAAGGACAGGCGTCCGAAAAACTGTTTTTT. Its protein is CASQGQASEKLFF.

The sample holds one count of this clone. This rearrangement joins TRBV7-9 to TRBJ1-5; possible D gene TRBD1, 6 bases. Trimming took 5 bases from V and 7 from J, leaving 18 bases between them. The CDR3 loop spans 15 amino acids. CDR1 and CDR2 from the germline V gene are SEHNR and FQNEAQ (reference sequence). The CDR3 is CASSPWTDTWQPQHF. The CDR3 region has the DNA TGTGCCAGCAGCCCATGGACAGATACATGGCAGCCCCAGCATTTT.

This chain connects TRBV6-5 to TRBJ2-7; D unresolved. The CDR3 spans 15 residues. Trimming removed 0 bases from V and 2 bases from J, with 11 bases in between. Germline V gene sequence: CDR1 MNHEY, CDR2 SVGAGI. CDR3 bases: TGTGCCAGCAGTTACTCCTTGGCAACTACCTACGAGCAGTACTTC. This encodes CASSYSLATTYEQYF.

The count of this clone is one. The gene calls are TRBV19 and TRBJ1-3; 8 bases agree with TRBD1. Trimming cost V 9 bases and J 4 bases; bases outside gene matches: 8. The CDR3 sequence is 14 residues long. From germline, CDR1 is LNHDA and CDR2 SQIVND (reference sequence). The DNA of the CDR3 is TGTGCCAGCTCACAGGGGGAACTAGGAAACACCATATATTTT. It specifies CASSQGELGNTIYF.

This chain links TRBV7-9 with TRBJ1-1; unclear D gene. Germline V CDR1 and CDR2: SEHNR, FQNEAQ (reference sequence). V was pared by 0 bases and J by 6 bases, with 5 bases between. This CDR3 region has 12 residues. Here the CDR3 reads CASSLAAPEAFF. CDR3 coding DNA: TGTGCCAGCAGCTTAGCGGCCCCTGAAGCTTTCTTT.

This clone showed up many times. The V call is TRBV6-1, the J call TRBJ2-5, with D perhaps TRBD1 (6 bases). Germline-derived CDR1 and CDR2 are MNHNS and SASEGT. V lost 0 bases and J lost 1, with 12 bases in between. CDR3 length equals 16 residues. The CDR3 nucleotides are TGTGCCAGCAGTGAAGCGCAGCAGGGGATCCAAGAGACCCAGTACTTC. Protein: CASSEAQQGIQETQYF.